The 14 T cell receptor beta chains reported below all come from one sample, sequenced in a study of blood T cells in healthy people across ages. The second PCR ran about 6 to 12 cycles with a sample-barcoded 5' primer and J-beta primers. One entry per CDR3 protein results from TCRdb running MiXCR on the 5' RACE reads. The sample shows around 620,000 distinct CDR3 sequences, 27% of them seen only once. Sample: blood. These receptors originate from a woman in her seventies in good health.

The chain uses TRBV7-3 and TRBJ2-2, with a weak D call TRBD1 (6 bases). Germline CDR1 and CDR2: SGHTA and FQGTGA. This CDR3 has 16 residues. V lost 5 bases, J lost 0 bases, and 13 bases lay in between. For the CDR3, the DNA is TGTGCCAGCAGCACATCCGGGACAACGAACACCGGGGAGCTGTTTTTT. Its translation is CASSTSGTTNTGELFF.

This rearrangement joins TRBV29-1 to TRBJ2-1; 8 nucleotides match TRBD2. V was pared by 4 bases and J by 6 bases, with 11 bases of the junction left unmatched. The CDR3 loop spans 15 amino acids. In germline, CDR1 is SQVTM, CDR2 ANQGSEA. The CDR3 bases are TGCAGCGTTGTGATAGCGGGATCACCACTCAATGAGCAGTTCTTC. Translating it yields CSVVIAGSPLNEQFF.

J is TRBJ2-1 and V is TRBV11-3; 7 bases match TRBD1. The DNA matches TRBJ2-7 better at its end, which makes the J call doubtful. The CDR3 extends over 13 amino acids. CDR1 and CDR2 from the germline V gene are SGHNT and YENEEA. Written as DNA, the CDR3 is TGTGCCAGCAGCCCGCAGGGGGTAGGCGAGCAGTACTTC. Translating gives CASSPQGVGEQYF.

This clonotype was observed a handful of times. The chain has TRBV6-2 or TRBV6-3 and TRBJ2-4; no firm D call. Trimming shortened V by 10 bases and J by 0 bases, and 10 bases separated the two germline ends. This CDR3 is 13 amino acids long. Germline assignment: CDR1 MNHEY and CDR2 SVGEGT. The CDR3 bases are TGTGCCACCGACGGAATAGCCAAAAACATTCAGTACTTC. Translated, it gives CATDGIAKNIQYF.

This clonotype was found a few times. The CDR3 loop is CASSSGQVAETQYF. CDR3 nucleotides: TGCGCCAGCAGCTCCGGACAGGTAGCGGAGACCCAGTACTTC. This chain links TRBV5-1 with TRBJ2-5; TRBD1 agrees at 7 bases. CDR3 size: 14 residues. With 3 bases clipped from V and 5 bases from J, the junction kept 7 bases outside the gene matches. CDR1 SGHRS and CDR2 YFSETQ come from the germline V gene.

The chain carries TRBV7-2 and TRBJ2-5, with 7 nucleotides matching TRBD1. CDR3 size: 16 residues. CDR1 is SGHTA and CDR2 is FQGNSA in the germline V gene. The ends lost 0 bases at V and 3 bases at J; junction bases unmatched: 7. In DNA form, the CDR3 reads TGTGCCAGCAGCTTAGCGCAGGGCACAGGGGAAGAGACCCAGTACTTC. It translates to CASSLAQGTGEETQYF.

The rearrangement uses TRBV5-1 and TRBJ1-2; D is possibly TRBD1 (5 bases). Germline lookup yields CDR1 SGHRS and CDR2 YFSETQ. V shed 6 bases and J shed 2 bases, with 11 bases lying between them. This CDR3 has 13 amino acids. The CDR3 is CASTGRGNYGYTF. The CDR3 DNA is TGCGCCAGCACGGGACGGGGGAACTATGGCTACACCTTC.

This clonotype occurred many times. The V and J genes are TRBV20-1 and TRBJ1-3, with D perhaps TRBD1 (5 bases). V lost 1 base to trimming and J lost 0 bases, with 22 bases between them. The CDR3 has 19 amino acids. The V gene's germline CDR1 is DFQATT and CDR2 SNEGSKA (reference sequence). The CDR3 DNA follows: TGCAGTGCTAGAGTTCCCGGGACCTCGCCCCCGTACTCTGGAAACACCATATATTTT. Amino acids: CSARVPGTSPPYSGNTIYF.

J is TRBJ1-3 and V is TRBV6-6; TRBD1 matches 8 bases. Germline-derived CDR1 and CDR2 are MNHNY and SVGAGI (reference sequence). The V gene end was trimmed by 2 bases and the J gene end by 0 bases; junction bases not matched to a gene: 9. This CDR3 has 18 residues. The CDR3 is CASSYGTGTSDSGNTIYF. In nucleotides, the CDR3 is TGTGCCAGCAGTTACGGGACAGGAACGTCCGACTCTGGAAACACCATATATTTT.

This clonotype occurred once. V and J are TRBV4-2 and TRBJ2-1; the D is unclear. This CDR3 contains 18 residues. The V end lost 0 bases, the J end lost 0 bases, and 15 bases lay between the germline ends. Germline V CDR1 and CDR2: LGHNA, YNFKEQ. The CDR3 bases are TGTGCCAGCAGCCAAGATGCGAGTGCGCGAAGCTCCTACAATGAGCAGTTCTTC. Encoded protein: CASSQDASARSSYNEQFF.

J is TRBJ1-1 and V is TRBV4-3, with D uncertain. The germline CDR1 and CDR2 sequences are LGHNA and YSLEER. The CDR3 contains 17 residues. Trimming removed 0 bases from V and 4 bases from J, with 18 bases in between. The CDR3 DNA reads TGCGCCAGCAGCCAAGATGCGGGAAAGTTGGGTTCCACTGAAGCTTTCTTT. Residues: CASSQDAGKLGSTEAFF.

V gene TRBV20-1 combines with J gene TRBJ2-5; tentative D call: TRBD1 (5 bases). The CDR3 runs to 14 residues. Germline-derived CDR1 and CDR2 are DFQATT and SNEGSKA (reference sequence). With 2 bases removed from V and 5 bases from J, the gap between germline ends came to 15 bases. CDR3 nucleotides: TGCAGTGCTAGATCAGGGTCTAGAGTTGAGACCCAGTACTTC. Translation gives CSARSGSRVETQYF.

V is TRBV5-1 and J is TRBJ1-5, with a weak D call TRBD1 (5 bases). The V end lost 0 bases, the J end lost 0 bases, and 10 bases lay between the germline ends. The V gene's germline CDR1 is SGHRS and CDR2 YFSETQ. The CDR3 covers 16 residues. The chain's CDR3 is CASSLGSGLSNQPQHF. The DNA of the CDR3 is TGCGCCAGCAGCTTGGGGTCAGGGCTTAGCAATCAGCCCCAGCATTTT. Full variable domain (remainder filled in from reference TRBV5-1 and TRBJ1-5): KAGVTQTPRYLIKTRGQQVTLSCSPISGHRSVSWYQQTPGQGLQFLFEYFSETQRNKGNFPGRFSGRQFSNSRSEMNVSTLELGDSALYLCASSLGSGLSNQPQHFGDGTRLSIL.

This clonotype was picked up many times. The genes are TRBV29-1 and TRBJ2-1; D uncertain. The germline gives CDR1 SQVTM, CDR2 ANQGSEA. Trimming took 4 bases from V and 10 from J, leaving 14 bases between them. The CDR3 is made up of 12 amino acids. As DNA, the CDR3 is TGCAGCGTTGGTTCTCTACTCTTCGAGCAGTTCTTC. Translating it yields CSVGSLLFEQFF.